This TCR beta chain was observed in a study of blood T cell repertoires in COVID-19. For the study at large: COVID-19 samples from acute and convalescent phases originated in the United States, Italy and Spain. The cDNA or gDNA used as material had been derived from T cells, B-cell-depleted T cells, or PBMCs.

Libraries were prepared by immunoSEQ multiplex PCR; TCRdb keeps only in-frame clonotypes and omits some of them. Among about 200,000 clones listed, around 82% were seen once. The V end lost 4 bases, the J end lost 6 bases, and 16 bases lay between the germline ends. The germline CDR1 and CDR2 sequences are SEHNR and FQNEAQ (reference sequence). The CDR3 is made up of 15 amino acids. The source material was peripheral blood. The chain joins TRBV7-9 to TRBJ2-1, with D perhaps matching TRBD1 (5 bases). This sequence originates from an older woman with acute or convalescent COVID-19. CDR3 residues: CASSSTGKGLNEQFF. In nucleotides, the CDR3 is TGTGCCAGCAGCTCGACTGGCAAGGGGCTCAATGAGCAGTTCTTC. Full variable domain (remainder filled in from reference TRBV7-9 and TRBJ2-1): DTGVSQNPRHKITKRGQNVTFRCDPISEHNRLYWYRQTLGQGPEFLTYFQNEAQLEKSRLLSDRFSAERPKGSFSTLEIQRTEQGDSAMYLCASSSTGKGLNEQFFGPGTRLTVL.